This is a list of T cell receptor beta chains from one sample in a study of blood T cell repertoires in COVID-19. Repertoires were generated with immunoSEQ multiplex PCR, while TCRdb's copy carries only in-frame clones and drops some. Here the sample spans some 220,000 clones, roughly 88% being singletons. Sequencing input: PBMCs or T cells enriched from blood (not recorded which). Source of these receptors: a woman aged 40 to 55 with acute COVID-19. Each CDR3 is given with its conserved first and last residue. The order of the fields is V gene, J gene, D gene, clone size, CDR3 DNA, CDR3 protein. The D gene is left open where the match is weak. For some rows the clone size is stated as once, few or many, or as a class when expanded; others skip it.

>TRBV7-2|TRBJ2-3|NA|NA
TGTGCCAGCAGCTTAGGAACCTACGATACGCAGTATTTT
CASSLGTYDTQYF
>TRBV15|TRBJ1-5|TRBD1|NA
TGTGCCACCAGCAAAGTAGGGACAGGGGGGAATCTCCATCAGCCCCAGCATTTT
CATSKVGTGGNLHQPQHF
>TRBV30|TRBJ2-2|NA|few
TGTGCCTGGAGTACGCAGCGCACCGGGGAGCTGTTTTTT
CAWSTQRTGELFF
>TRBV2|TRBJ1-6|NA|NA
TGTGCCAGCAGTGAAGTTAGGGCAGGGGTAAGATCACCCCTCCACTTT
CASSEVRAGVRSPLHF
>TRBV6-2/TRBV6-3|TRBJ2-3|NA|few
TGTGCCAGCAGTCCCGGTGTCACAGATACGCAGTATTTT
CASSPGVTDTQYF
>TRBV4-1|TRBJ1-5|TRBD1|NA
TGCGCCAGCAGCTCTCGGACAGGGGATATAGGCAATCAGCCCCAGCATTTT
CASSSRTGDIGNQPQHF
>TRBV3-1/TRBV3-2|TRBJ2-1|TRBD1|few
TGTGCCAGCAGCCAAGAACCGCCGGGACAGGCCTTTCGGACTGAGCAGTTCTTC
CASSQEPPGQAFRTEQFF
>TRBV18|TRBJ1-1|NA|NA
TGTGCCAGCTCACCACGTCCCGGGACAAGTAACACTGAAGCTTTCTTT
CASSPRPGTSNTEAFF
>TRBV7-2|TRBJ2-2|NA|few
TGTGCCAGCAGCTACGGTCAGAACACCGGGGAGCTGTTTTTT
CASSYGQNTGELFF
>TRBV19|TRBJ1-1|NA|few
TGTGCCAGTAGGACCGGGGGGGCTGAAGCTTTCTTT
CASRTGGAEAFF
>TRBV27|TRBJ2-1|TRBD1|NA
TGTGCCAGCAGTATCCCGACAGGGGCCGCACGGAATGAGCAGTTCTTC
CASSIPTGAARNEQFF
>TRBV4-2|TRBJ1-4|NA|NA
TGTGCCAGCAGCCCCCTGGGGGGTACAACTAATGAAAAACTGTTTTTT
CASSPLGGTTNEKLFF
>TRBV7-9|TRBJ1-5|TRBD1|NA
TGTGCCAGCAGCCGAGAGGGGACAGGGAGCAATCAGCCCCAGCATTTT
CASSREGTGSNQPQHF
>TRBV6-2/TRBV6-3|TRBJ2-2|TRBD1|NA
TGTGCCAGCAGTTACTCGATCGGGGACAGGACATACACCGGGGAGCTGTTTTTT
CASSYSIGDRTYTGELFF
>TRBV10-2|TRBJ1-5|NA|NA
TGCGCCAGCAGTTTGTCAGGGCTAAATCAGCCCCAGCATTTT
CASSLSGLNQPQHF
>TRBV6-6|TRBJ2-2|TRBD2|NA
TGTGCCATCCAGGGCCTAGCGGGTGGAACCGGGGAGCTGTTTTTT
CAIQGLAGGTGELFF
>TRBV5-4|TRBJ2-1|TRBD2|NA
TGTGCCAGCAGCTTGAGAGGGAGCCCTAGCGGGGGGGGAAACAATGAGCAGTTCTTC
CASSLRGSPSGGGNNEQFF
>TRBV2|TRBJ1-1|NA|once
TGTGCCAGCAGTGAGGGGCGGCAGGGTTCAGCTTTCTTT
CASSEGRQGSAFF
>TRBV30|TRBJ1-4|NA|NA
TGTGCCTGGGGCGGACAGATAATTAATGAAAAACTGTTTTTT
CAWGGQIINEKLFF
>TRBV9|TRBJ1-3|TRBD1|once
TGTGCCAGCAGCCCGACCTGGGACAGGGGAAACACCATATATTTT
CASSPTWDRGNTIYF
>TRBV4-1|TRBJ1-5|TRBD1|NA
TGCGCCAGCAGCCAAGATCTTGGGACAGGGAATCAGCCCCAGCATTTT
CASSQDLGTGNQPQHF
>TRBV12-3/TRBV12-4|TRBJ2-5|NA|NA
TGTGCCAGCAGCCCTCGGTGGGGGGGGCTCCAGTACTTC
CASSPRWGGLQYF
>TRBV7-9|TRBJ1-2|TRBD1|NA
TGTGCCAGCAGCTTCAGGGACAGGGGAGTCGATGGCTACACCTTC
CASSFRDRGVDGYTF
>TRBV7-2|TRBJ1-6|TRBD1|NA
TGTGCCACGGGCGGCGGGACAGGGGGCTCAGGGCCCCTCCACTTT
CATGGGTGGSGPLHF
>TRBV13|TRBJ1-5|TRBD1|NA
TGTGCCAGCAGCCCTGGACAGGGGGCTTCTCAGCCCCAGCATTTT
CASSPGQGASQPQHF
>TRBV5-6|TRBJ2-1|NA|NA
TGTGCCAGCAGTCGCACAGAGTACTCCTACAATGAGCAGTTCTTC
CASSRTEYSYNEQFF
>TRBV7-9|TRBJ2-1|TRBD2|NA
TGTGCCAGCAGCTCCACGGGGGGGGCCGGTGAGCAGTTCTTC
CASSSTGGAGEQFF
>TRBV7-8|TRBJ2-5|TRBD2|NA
TGTGCCAGCAGCTCTAGCGGCCGTGCTGAGACCCAGTACTTC
CASSSSGRAETQYF
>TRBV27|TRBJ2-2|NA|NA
TGTGCCAGCAGTTTATATTTGGCCACCTACACCGGGGAGCTGTTTTTT
CASSLYLATYTGELFF
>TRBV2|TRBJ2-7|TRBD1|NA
TGTGCCAGCAGTGAAGATAGCGGACAGGGGAGCCTTAGTTCAGGTTACGAGCAGTACTTC
CASSEDSGQGSLSSGYEQYF
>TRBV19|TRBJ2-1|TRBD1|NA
TGTGCCAGTAGTCGACAGGGCTCCCGGAATGAGCAGTTCTTC
CASSRQGSRNEQFF
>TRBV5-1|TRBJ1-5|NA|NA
TGCGCCAGCAGCCCCACGGGCACAGGGATTGGAAATCAGCCCCAGCATTTT
CASSPTGTGIGNQPQHF
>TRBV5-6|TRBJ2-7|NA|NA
TGTGCCAGCAGCCTTGTCACTTGGGGGCAACACGAGCAGTACTTC
CASSLVTWGQHEQYF
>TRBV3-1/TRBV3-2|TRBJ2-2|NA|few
TGTGCCAGCAGAGTTACTGGACACCTCACCGGGGAGCTGTTTTTT
CASRVTGHLTGELFF
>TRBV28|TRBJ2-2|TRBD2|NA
TGTGCCAGCAGTTCTCGACGGGGAACTAGCGGCTTCAACACCGGGGAGCTGTTTTTT
CASSSRRGTSGFNTGELFF
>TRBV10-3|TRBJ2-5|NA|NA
TGTGCCATCAGCGCAGGGCAAGAGACCCAGTACTTC
CAISAGQETQYF
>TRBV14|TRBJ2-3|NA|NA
TGTGCCAGCAGCCAAGCCAGTATAGATACGCAGTATTTT
CASSQASIDTQYF
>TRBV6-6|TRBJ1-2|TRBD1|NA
TGTGCCAGCAGCCGAGGGGGACAGGGATTGGTAACCTATGGCTACACCTTC
CASSRGGQGLVTYGYTF
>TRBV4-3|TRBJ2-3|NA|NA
TGCGCCAGCAGCCAAGCGTACAGGGTCGAAACAGATACGCAGTATTTT
CASSQAYRVETDTQYF
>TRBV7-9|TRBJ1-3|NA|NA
TGTGCCAGCAGCTTCTCGGTCTCTGGAAACACCATATATTTT
CASSFSVSGNTIYF
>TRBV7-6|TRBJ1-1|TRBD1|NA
TGTGCCAGCAGCTCCACCGTCGGCAGGGGGACCTTGAACACTGAAGCTTTCTTT
CASSSTVGRGTLNTEAFF
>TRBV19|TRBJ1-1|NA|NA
TGTGCCAGTACCCTGACAGTGCTGAACACTGAAGCTTTCTTT
CASTLTVLNTEAFF
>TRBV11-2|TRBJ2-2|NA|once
TGTGCCAGCAGCTTGTTGTGGGAGGATTACACCGGGGAGCTGTTTTTT
CASSLLWEDYTGELFF